One T cell receptor (beta chain) is described in this entry. No antigen is known for it. Other DNA sequences in this sample translate to the same CDR3. These data are taken from a study of shared clonotypes between healthy human individuals. General study points: Clonotype sharing across a few donors was observed for 4% to 6.5% of naive CD4 clonotypes.

Authors' data handling: ImmunoSEQ only sent back junction sequences with no quality scores, so filtering was done differently. Sequencing was performed with immunoSEQ multiplex PCR; in TCRdb, only in-frame clones are kept and a portion is missing. The V and J calls and clone size are taken from that table; D and trimming were inferred from the DNA. The sample has millions of clones, roughly 95% seen once. Trimming shortened V by 0 bases and J by 1 base, and 7 bases separated the two germline ends. The germline CDR1 and CDR2 sequences are SGDLS and YYNGEE. This CDR3 region has 14 residues. CD45RO negativity and positive selection for CCR7 defined naive CD8 cells, a population that excluded terminally differentiated effector memory CD45RA+ cells.

The V and J genes are TRBV9 and TRBJ1-1; D is undetermined. This clonotype originated in a man between 18 and 29 years old in good health. The sequencing sample was made of naive CD8+ T cells sorted from blood. This chain's CDR3 is CASSVGSGNTEAFF. The CDR3 bases are TGTGCCAGCAGCGTAGGGAGTGGGAACACTGAAGCTTTCTTT. The entire variable domain, with the rest obtained from reference TRBV9 and TRBJ1-1, is as follows: DSGVTQTPKHLITATGQRVTLRCSPRSGDLSVYWYQQSLDQGLQFLIQYYNGEERAKGNILERFSAQQFPDLHSELNLSSLELGDSALYFCASSVGSGNTEAFFGQGTRLTVV.